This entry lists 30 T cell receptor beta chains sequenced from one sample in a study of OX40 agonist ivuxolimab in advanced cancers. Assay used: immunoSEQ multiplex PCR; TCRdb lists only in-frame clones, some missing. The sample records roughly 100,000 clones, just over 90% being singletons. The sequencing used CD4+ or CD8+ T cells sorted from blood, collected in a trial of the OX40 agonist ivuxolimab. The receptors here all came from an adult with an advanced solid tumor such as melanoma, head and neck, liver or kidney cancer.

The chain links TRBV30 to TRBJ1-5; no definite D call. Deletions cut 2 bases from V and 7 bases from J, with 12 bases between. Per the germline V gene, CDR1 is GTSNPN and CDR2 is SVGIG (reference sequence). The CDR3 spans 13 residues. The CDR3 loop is CAWSYGWKQPQHF. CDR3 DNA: TGTGCCTGGAGTTATGGGTGGAAGCAGCCCCAGCATTTT.

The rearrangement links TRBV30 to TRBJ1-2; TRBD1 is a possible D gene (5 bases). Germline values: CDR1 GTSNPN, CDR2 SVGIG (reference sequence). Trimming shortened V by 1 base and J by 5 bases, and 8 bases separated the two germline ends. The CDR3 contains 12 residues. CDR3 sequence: CAWSGGAYGYTF. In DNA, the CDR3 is TGTGCCTGGAGTGGAGGGGCGTATGGCTACACCTTC.

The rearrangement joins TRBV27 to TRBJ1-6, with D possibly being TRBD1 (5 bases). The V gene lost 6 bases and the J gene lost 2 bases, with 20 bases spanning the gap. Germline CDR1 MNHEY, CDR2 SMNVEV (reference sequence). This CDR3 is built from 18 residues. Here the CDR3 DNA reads TGTGCCAGCAGCAGTCCCCAGCCAGGGAGTCCCTATAATTCACCCCTCCACTTT. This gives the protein CASSSPQPGSPYNSPLHF.

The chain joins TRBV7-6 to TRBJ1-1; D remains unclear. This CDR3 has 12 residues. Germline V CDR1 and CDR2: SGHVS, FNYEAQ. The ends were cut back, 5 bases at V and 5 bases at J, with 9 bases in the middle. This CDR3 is CASSGVGTEAFF. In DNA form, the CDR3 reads TGTGCCAGCAGCGGCGTAGGGACTGAAGCTTTCTTT.

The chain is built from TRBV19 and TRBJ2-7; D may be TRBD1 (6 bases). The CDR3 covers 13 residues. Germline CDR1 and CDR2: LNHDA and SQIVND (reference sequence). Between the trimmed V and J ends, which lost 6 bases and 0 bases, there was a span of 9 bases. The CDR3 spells CASSLQGSYEQYF. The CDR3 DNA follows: TGTGCCAGTAGCCTACAGGGCTCCTACGAGCAGTACTTC.

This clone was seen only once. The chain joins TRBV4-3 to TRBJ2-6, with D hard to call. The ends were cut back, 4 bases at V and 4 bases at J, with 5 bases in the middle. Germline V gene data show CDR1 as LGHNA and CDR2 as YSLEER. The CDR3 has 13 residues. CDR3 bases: TGCGCCAGCAGCCGGTTGGGGGCCAACGTCCTGACTTTC. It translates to CASSRLGANVLTF.

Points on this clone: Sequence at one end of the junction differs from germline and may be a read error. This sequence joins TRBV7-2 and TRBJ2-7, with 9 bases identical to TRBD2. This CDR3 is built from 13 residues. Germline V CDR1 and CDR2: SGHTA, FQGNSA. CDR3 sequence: CASSPSGRGGKHF. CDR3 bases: TGTGCCAGCAGCCCTAGTGGGCGGGGGGGCAAACACTTC.

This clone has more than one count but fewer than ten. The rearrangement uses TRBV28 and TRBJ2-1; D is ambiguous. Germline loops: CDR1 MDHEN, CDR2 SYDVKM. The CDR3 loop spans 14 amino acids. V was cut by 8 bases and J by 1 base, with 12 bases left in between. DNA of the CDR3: TGTGCCAGCCAGACTCCAACTTCCTACAATGAGCAGTTCTTC. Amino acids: CASQTPTSYNEQFF.

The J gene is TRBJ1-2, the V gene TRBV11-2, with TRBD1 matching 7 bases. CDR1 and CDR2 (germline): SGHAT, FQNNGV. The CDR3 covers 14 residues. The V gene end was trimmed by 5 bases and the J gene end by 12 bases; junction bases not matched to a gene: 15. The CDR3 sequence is CASSLGPQGGVNTF. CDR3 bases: TGTGCCAGCAGCCTCGGTCCGCAGGGGGGAGTCAACACCTTC.

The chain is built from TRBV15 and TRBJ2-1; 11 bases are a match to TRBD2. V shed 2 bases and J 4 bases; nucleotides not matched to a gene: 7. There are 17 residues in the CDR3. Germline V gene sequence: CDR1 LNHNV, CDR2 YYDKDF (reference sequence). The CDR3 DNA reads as TGTGCCACCAGCAGAACGCCTACTAGCGGGGGTTACAATGAGCAGTTCTTC. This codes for CATSRTPTSGGYNEQFF.

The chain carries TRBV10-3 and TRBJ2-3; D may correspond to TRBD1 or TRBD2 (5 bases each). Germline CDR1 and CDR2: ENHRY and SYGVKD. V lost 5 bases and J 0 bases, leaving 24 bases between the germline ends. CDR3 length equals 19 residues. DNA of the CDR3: TGTGCCATCAGTCCCTCCTGGGGGTTGGGCAACCATAGCACAGATACGCAGTATTTT. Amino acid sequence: CAISPSWGLGNHSTDTQYF.

As DNA, the CDR3 is TGTGCCAGCAGCTTAGCGTTGTCACCTGGAAACACCATATATTTT. Its protein is CASSLALSPGNTIYF. The chain has TRBV7-8 and TRBJ1-3; D unclear. Germline CDR1 is SGHVS and CDR2 is FQNEAQ. The CDR3 is made up of 15 amino acids. Trimming shortened V by 0 bases and J by 2 bases, and 8 bases separated the two germline ends.

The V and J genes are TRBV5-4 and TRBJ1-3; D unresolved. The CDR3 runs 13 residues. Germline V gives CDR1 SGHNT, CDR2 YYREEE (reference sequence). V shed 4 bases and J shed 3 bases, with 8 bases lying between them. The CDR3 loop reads CASSTTFGNTIYF. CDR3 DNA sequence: TGTGCCAGCAGCACAACCTTTGGAAACACCATATATTTT.

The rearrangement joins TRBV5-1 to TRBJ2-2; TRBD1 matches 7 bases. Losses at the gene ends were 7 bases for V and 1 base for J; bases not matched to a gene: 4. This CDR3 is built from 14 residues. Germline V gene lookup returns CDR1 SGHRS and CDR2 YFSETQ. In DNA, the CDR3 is TGCGCCAGCCTACAGGGGCAGAACACCGGGGAGCTGTTTTTT. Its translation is CASLQGQNTGELFF. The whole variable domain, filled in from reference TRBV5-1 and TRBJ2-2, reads KAGVTQTPRYLIKTRGQQVTLSCSPISGHRSVSWYQQTPGQGLQFLFEYFSETQRNKGNFPGRFSGRQFSNSRSEMNVSTLELGDSALYLCASLQGQNTGELFFGEGSRLTVL.

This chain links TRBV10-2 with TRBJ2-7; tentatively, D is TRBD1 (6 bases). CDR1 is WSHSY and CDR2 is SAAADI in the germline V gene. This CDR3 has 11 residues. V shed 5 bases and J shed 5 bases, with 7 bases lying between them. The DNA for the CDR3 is TGCGCCAGCAGTAGGGGGAACGAGCAGTACTTC. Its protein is CASSRGNEQYF.

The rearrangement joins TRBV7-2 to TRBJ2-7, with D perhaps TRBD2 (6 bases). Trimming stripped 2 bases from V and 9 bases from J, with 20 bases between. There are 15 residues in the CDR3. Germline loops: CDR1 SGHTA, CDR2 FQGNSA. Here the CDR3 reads CASSLMSGTREVQYF. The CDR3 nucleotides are TGTGCCAGCAGCTTAATGTCAGGGACGCGGGAAGTGCAGTACTTC.

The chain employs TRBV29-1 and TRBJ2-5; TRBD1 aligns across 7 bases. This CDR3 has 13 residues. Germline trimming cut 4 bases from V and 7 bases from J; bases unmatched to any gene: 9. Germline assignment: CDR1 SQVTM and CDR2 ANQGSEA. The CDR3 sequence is CSVGGTAWGTQYF. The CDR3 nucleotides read TGCAGCGTTGGTGGGACAGCATGGGGGACCCAGTACTTC.

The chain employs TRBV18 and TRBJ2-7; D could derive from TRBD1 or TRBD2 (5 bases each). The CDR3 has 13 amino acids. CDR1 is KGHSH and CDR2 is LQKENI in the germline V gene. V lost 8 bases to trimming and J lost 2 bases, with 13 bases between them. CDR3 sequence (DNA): TGTGCCAGCGGAGGTAAAGGGGCCTACGAGCAGTACTTC. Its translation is CASGGKGAYEQYF.

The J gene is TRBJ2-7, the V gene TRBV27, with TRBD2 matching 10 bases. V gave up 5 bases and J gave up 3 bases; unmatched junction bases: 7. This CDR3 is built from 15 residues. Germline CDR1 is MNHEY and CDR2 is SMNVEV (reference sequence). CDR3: CASSEVAGGHYEQYF. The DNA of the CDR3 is TGTGCCAGCAGTGAGGTAGCGGGGGGCCACTACGAGCAGTACTTC.

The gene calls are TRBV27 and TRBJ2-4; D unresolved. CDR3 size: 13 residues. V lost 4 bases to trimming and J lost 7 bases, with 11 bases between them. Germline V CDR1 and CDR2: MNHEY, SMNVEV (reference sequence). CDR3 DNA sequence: TGTGCCAGCAGTTCTGGGTTGCGGAACATTCAGTACTTC. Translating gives CASSSGLRNIQYF.

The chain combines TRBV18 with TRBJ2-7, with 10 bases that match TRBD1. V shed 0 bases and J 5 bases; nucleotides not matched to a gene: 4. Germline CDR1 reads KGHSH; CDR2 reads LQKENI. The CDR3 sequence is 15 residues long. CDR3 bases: TGTGCCAGCTCACCACCCGGGACAGGGGAACACGAGCAGTACTTC. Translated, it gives CASSPPGTGEHEQYF. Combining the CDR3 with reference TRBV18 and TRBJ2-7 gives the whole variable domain NAGVMQNPRHLVRRRGQEARLRCSPMKGHSHVYWYRQLPEEGLKFMVYLQKENIIDESGMPKERFSAEFPKEGPSILRIQQVVRGDSAAYFCASSPPGTGEHEQYFGPGTRLTVT.

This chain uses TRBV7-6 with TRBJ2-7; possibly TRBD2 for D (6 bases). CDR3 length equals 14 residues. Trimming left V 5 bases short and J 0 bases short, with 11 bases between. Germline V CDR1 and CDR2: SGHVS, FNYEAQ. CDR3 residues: CASSPDGSSYEQYF. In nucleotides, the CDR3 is TGTGCCAGCAGCCCGGACGGGAGCTCCTACGAGCAGTACTTC.

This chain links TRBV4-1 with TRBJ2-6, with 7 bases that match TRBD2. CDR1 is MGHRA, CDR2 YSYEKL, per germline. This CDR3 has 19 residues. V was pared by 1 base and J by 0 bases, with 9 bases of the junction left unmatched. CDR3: CASSQGSAGQISGANVLTF. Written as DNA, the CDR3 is TGCGCCAGCAGCCAAGGGTCAGCGGGGCAAATCTCTGGGGCCAACGTCCTGACTTTC.

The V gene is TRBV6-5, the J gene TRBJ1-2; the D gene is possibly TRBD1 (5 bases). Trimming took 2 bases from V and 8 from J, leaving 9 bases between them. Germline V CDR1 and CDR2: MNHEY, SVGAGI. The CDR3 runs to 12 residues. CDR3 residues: CASSYPKGGYTF. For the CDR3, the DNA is TGTGCCAGCAGTTACCCGAAGGGGGGCTACACCTTC.

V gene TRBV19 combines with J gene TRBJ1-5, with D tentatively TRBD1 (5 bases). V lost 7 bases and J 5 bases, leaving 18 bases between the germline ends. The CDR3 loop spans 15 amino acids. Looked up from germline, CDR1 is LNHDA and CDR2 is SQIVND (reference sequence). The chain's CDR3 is CASINGGTKHQPQHF. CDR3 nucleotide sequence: TGTGCCAGTATCAATGGGGGGACCAAACATCAGCCCCAGCATTTT.

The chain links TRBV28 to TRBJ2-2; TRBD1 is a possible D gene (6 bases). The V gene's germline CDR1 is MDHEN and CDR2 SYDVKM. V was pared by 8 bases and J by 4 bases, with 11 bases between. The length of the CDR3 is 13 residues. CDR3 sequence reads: CASGRDTTGELFF. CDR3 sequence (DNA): TGTGCCAGCGGCCGGGACACCACCGGGGAGCTGTTTTTT.

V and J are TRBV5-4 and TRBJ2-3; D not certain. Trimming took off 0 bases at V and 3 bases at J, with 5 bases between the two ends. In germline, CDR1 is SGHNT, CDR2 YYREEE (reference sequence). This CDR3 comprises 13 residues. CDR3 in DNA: TGTGCCAGCAGCTTGGATAGTACAGATACGCAGTATTTT. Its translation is CASSLDSTDTQYF.

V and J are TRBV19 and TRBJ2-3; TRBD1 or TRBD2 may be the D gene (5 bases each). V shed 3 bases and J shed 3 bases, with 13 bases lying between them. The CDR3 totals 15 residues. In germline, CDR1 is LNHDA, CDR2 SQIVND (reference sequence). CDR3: CASSISGTRTDTQYF. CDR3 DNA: TGTGCCAGTAGTATTTCTGGGACGAGGACAGATACGCAGTATTTT.

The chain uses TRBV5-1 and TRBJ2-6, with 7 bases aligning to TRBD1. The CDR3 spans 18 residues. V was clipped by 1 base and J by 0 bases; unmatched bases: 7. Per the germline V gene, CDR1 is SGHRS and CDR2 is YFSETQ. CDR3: CASSLLEQGPSGANVLTF. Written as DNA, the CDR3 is TGCGCCAGCAGCTTGTTAGAACAGGGGCCCTCTGGGGCCAACGTCCTGACTTTC.

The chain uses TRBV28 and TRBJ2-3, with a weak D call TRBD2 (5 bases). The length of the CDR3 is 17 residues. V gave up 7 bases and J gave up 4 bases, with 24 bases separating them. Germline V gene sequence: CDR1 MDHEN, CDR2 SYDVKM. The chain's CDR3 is CASIPGGADLEADTQYF. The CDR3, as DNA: TGTGCCAGCATCCCCGGTGGAGCGGACCTAGAGGCAGATACGCAGTATTTT.